This entry describes one T cell receptor beta chain. Its matching antigen is unknown. These data come from a study of OX40 agonist ivuxolimab in advanced cancers. Points from the study as a whole: By week 6 at 0.1 to 3.0 mg/kg, blood CD4+ and CD8+ T cells had expanded clonally.

Profiling relied on immunoSEQ multiplex PCR, and the TCRdb table lists in-frame clones only, not all of them. The table shows some 80,000 clones, with just under 90% occurring only once. The CDR3 loop spans 17 amino acids. V lost 5 bases, J lost 1 base, and 17 bases lay in between. CDR1 is LNHDA, CDR2 SQIVND, per germline (reference sequence). The material was CD4+ or CD8+ T cells sorted from blood, obtained in a trial of the OX40 agonist ivuxolimab. The receptor was derived from an adult with an advanced solid tumor such as melanoma, head and neck, liver or kidney cancer. The gene calls are TRBV19 and TRBJ2-2; D possibly corresponds to TRBD1 (6 bases). The CDR3 region is CASSPGEGDENTGELFF. CDR3 sequence (DNA): TGTGCCAGTAGTCCTGGAGAGGGGGACGAGAACACCGGGGAGCTGTTTTTT.